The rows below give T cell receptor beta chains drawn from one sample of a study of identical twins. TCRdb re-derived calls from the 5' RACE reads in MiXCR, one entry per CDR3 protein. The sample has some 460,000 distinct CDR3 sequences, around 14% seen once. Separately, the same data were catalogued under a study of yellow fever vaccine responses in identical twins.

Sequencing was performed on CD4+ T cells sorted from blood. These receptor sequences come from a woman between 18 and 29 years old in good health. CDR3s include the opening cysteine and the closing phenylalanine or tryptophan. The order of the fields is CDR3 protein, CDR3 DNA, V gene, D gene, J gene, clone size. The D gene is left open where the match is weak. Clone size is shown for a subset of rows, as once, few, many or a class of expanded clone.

CDR3 protein: CASSLKRGGNTGELFF
CDR3 DNA: TGTGCCAGCAGCCTCAAGCGGGGCGGGAACACCGGGGAGCTGTTTTTT
V gene: TRBV7-9
D gene: TRBD2
J gene: TRBJ2-2
clone size: -

CDR3 protein: CASTEVNSHNEQFF
CDR3 DNA: TGCGCCAGCACGGAGGTGAACTCACACAATGAGCAGTTCTTC
V gene: TRBV5-1
D gene: -
J gene: TRBJ2-1
clone size: many

CDR3 protein: CASSLEGSGGVSSTDTQYF
CDR3 DNA: TGCGCCAGCAGCTTGGAGGGTAGCGGGGGAGTTTCTAGCACAGATACGCAGTATTTT
V gene: TRBV5-1
D gene: TRBD2
J gene: TRBJ2-3
clone size: -

CDR3 protein: CASILGQAPYGYTF
CDR3 DNA: TGTGCCAGCATCCTGGGACAGGCTCCCTATGGCTACACCTTC
V gene: TRBV6-5
D gene: TRBD1
J gene: TRBJ1-2
clone size: -

CDR3 protein: CATSRDPIAGELFF
CDR3 DNA: TGTGCCACCAGCAGAGATCCTATAGCCGGGGAGCTGTTTTTT
V gene: TRBV15
D gene: -
J gene: TRBJ2-2
clone size: few

CDR3 protein: CASKSRTPLTDTQYF
CDR3 DNA: TGTGCCAGCAAATCTCGGACTCCGCTTACAGATACGCAGTATTTT
V gene: TRBV28
D gene: -
J gene: TRBJ2-3
clone size: -

CDR3 protein: CASSLRGGGEQYF
CDR3 DNA: TGTGCCAGCAGTTTACGGGGGGGTGGGGAGCAGTACTTC
V gene: TRBV28
D gene: TRBD2
J gene: TRBJ2-7
clone size: -

CDR3 protein: CSARPRVSYEQYF
CDR3 DNA: TGCAGTGCTAGGCCCAGGGTATCCTACGAGCAGTACTTC
V gene: TRBV20-1
D gene: -
J gene: TRBJ2-7
clone size: -

CDR3 protein: CSVAVVGGREQFF
CDR3 DNA: TGCAGCGTTGCAGTAGTTGGGGGTCGCGAGCAGTTCTTC
V gene: TRBV29-1
D gene: -
J gene: TRBJ2-1
clone size: many

CDR3 protein: CASSYQKGGSSGRVFGNEQFF
CDR3 DNA: TGTGCCAGCAGTTACCAAAAGGGGGGATCCAGCGGGAGAGTGTTTGGGAATGAGCAGTTCTTC
V gene: TRBV6-2/TRBV6-3
D gene: TRBD2
J gene: TRBJ2-1
clone size: -

CDR3 protein: CASSPGTGTYNEQFF
CDR3 DNA: TGTGCCAGCAGCCCCGGGACAGGAACGTACAATGAGCAGTTCTTC
V gene: TRBV7-3
D gene: TRBD1
J gene: TRBJ2-1
clone size: -

CDR3 protein: CSASQDGQNNSPLHF
CDR3 DNA: TGCAGTGCTAGTCAAGATGGACAGAATAATTCACCCCTCCACTTT
V gene: TRBV20-1
D gene: -
J gene: TRBJ1-6
clone size: few

CDR3 protein: CASSLGGGYEKLFF
CDR3 DNA: TGTGCCAGCAGCTTAGGGGGGGGCTATGAAAAACTGTTTTTT
V gene: TRBV7-8
D gene: -
J gene: TRBJ1-4
clone size: -

CDR3 protein: CASTIGPGTDTQYF
CDR3 DNA: TGCGCCAGCACCATAGGGCCGGGCACAGATACGCAGTATTTT
V gene: TRBV5-1
D gene: -
J gene: TRBJ2-3
clone size: few

CDR3 protein: CSARGSPLHF
CDR3 DNA: TGCAGTGCTAGGGGATCACCCCTCCACTTT
V gene: TRBV20-1
D gene: -
J gene: TRBJ1-6
clone size: -

CDR3 protein: CAISALGGGEAEAFF
CDR3 DNA: TGTGCCATCAGTGCCCTCGGGGGGGGTGAAGCTGAAGCTTTCTTT
V gene: TRBV10-3
D gene: -
J gene: TRBJ1-1
clone size: -

CDR3 protein: CASSPPAGQETQYF
CDR3 DNA: TGTGCCAGCTCACCACCGGCAGGCCAAGAGACCCAGTACTTC
V gene: TRBV18
D gene: -
J gene: TRBJ2-5
clone size: -

CDR3 protein: CSARGRTSYGYTF
CDR3 DNA: TGCAGTGCTAGAGGCAGAACCTCCTATGGCTACACCTTC
V gene: TRBV20-1
D gene: -
J gene: TRBJ1-2
clone size: -

CDR3 protein: CASSSEAAPYEQYF
CDR3 DNA: TGCGCCAGCAGCTCCGAGGCCGCCCCCTACGAGCAGTACTTC
V gene: TRBV5-1
D gene: -
J gene: TRBJ2-7
clone size: -

CDR3 protein: CSAISGYQETQYF
CDR3 DNA: TGCAGTGCAATATCAGGGTACCAAGAGACCCAGTACTTC
V gene: TRBV20-1
D gene: -
J gene: TRBJ2-5
clone size: -

CDR3 protein: CATWAGSGENTEAFF
CDR3 DNA: TGTGCCACATGGGCTGGCTCGGGAGAGAACACTGAAGCTTTCTTT
V gene: TRBV19
D gene: -
J gene: TRBJ1-1
clone size: few

CDR3 protein: CASSRTPSNTGELFF
CDR3 DNA: TGTGCCAGCAGCCGTACCCCGTCGAACACCGGGGAGCTGTTTTTT
V gene: TRBV7-2
D gene: -
J gene: TRBJ2-2
clone size: few

CDR3 protein: CSAHPSGSWVETQYF
CDR3 DNA: TGCAGTGCCCACCCTAGCGGGAGTTGGGTAGAGACCCAGTACTTC
V gene: TRBV20-1
D gene: TRBD2
J gene: TRBJ2-5
clone size: -

CDR3 protein: CASSGGSVGVNEQFF
CDR3 DNA: TGCGCCAGCAGCGGGGGATCGGTAGGGGTCAATGAGCAGTTCTTC
V gene: TRBV5-1
D gene: -
J gene: TRBJ2-1
clone size: many

CDR3 protein: CASSAGPQLGADTQYF
CDR3 DNA: TGTGCCAGCAGCGCTGGTCCTCAACTTGGGGCAGATACGCAGTATTTT
V gene: TRBV7-3
D gene: -
J gene: TRBJ2-3
clone size: -

CDR3 protein: CASSFSKPSYEQYF
CDR3 DNA: TGTGCCAGCAGTTTTTCCAAGCCCTCCTACGAGCAGTACTTC
V gene: TRBV12-3/TRBV12-4
D gene: -
J gene: TRBJ2-7
clone size: -

CDR3 protein: CASNSGRRATEAFF
CDR3 DNA: TGTGCCAGCAACTCTGGGAGGCGGGCCACTGAAGCTTTCTTT
V gene: TRBV6-1
D gene: -
J gene: TRBJ1-1
clone size: -

CDR3 protein: CASRSERGITYEQYF
CDR3 DNA: TGTGCCAGCAGATCAGAGCGGGGGATCACCTACGAGCAGTACTTC
V gene: TRBV6-1
D gene: TRBD2
J gene: TRBJ2-7
clone size: -

CDR3 protein: CASSLEGSGINEQFF
CDR3 DNA: TGTGCCAGCAGCTTAGAGGGTAGCGGGATAAATGAGCAGTTCTTC
V gene: TRBV7-2
D gene: TRBD2
J gene: TRBJ2-1
clone size: many

CDR3 protein: CASSLSGTGNREQYF
CDR3 DNA: TGCGCCAGCAGCCTGTCCGGGACAGGGAATCGCGAGCAGTACTTC
V gene: TRBV5-1
D gene: TRBD1
J gene: TRBJ2-7
clone size: few

CDR3 protein: CASSLARQGIGSPLHF
CDR3 DNA: TGCGCCAGCAGCTTGGCCCGGCAGGGGATTGGTTCACCCCTCCACTTT
V gene: TRBV5-1
D gene: -
J gene: TRBJ1-6
clone size: few

CDR3 protein: CASSLSGGPETQYF
CDR3 DNA: TGTGCCAGCAGCCTCAGCGGGGGGCCCGAGACCCAGTACTTC
V gene: TRBV7-3
D gene: TRBD2
J gene: TRBJ2-5
clone size: -

CDR3 protein: CSAGWRNTDTQYF
CDR3 DNA: TGCAGCGCCGGATGGCGGAACACAGATACGCAGTATTTT
V gene: TRBV29-1
D gene: -
J gene: TRBJ2-3
clone size: many

CDR3 protein: CASSRASGGATDTQYF
CDR3 DNA: TGTGCCAGCAGCCGAGCTAGCGGGGGGGCAACAGATACGCAGTATTTT
V gene: TRBV7-2
D gene: TRBD2
J gene: TRBJ2-3
clone size: few

CDR3 protein: CASSREGPGYTQYF
CDR3 DNA: TGTGCCAGCAGTCGTGAAGGACCGGGATATACGCAGTATTTT
V gene: TRBV6-2/TRBV6-3
D gene: -
J gene: TRBJ2-3
clone size: -

CDR3 protein: CASSLRDRSYEQYF
CDR3 DNA: TGTGCCAGCAGCTTAAGGGACAGGAGTTACGAGCAGTACTTC
V gene: TRBV7-8
D gene: TRBD1
J gene: TRBJ2-7
clone size: few

CDR3 protein: CASSSSGTDSYEQYF
CDR3 DNA: TGTGCCAGCAGTTCATCCGGGACAGACTCCTACGAGCAGTACTTC
V gene: TRBV27
D gene: TRBD1
J gene: TRBJ2-7
clone size: -

CDR3 protein: CASRTVYGYTF
CDR3 DNA: TGTGCCAGCAGGACGGTTTATGGCTACACCTTC
V gene: TRBV28
D gene: -
J gene: TRBJ1-2
clone size: few

CDR3 protein: CASSYSGSTNTGELFF
CDR3 DNA: TGTGCCAGCAGTTACTCCGGGAGTACGAACACCGGGGAGCTGTTTTTT
V gene: TRBV6-2/TRBV6-3
D gene: -
J gene: TRBJ2-2
clone size: few

CDR3 protein: CASSKHGTGKEQFF
CDR3 DNA: TGTGCCAGCAGCAAACACGGAACAGGAAAAGAGCAGTTCTTC
V gene: TRBV12-3/TRBV12-4
D gene: -
J gene: TRBJ2-1
clone size: many

CDR3 protein: CASSLGLAGFGEQYF
CDR3 DNA: TGTGCCAGCAGCTTGGGACTAGCGGGATTTGGCGAGCAGTACTTC
V gene: TRBV5-6
D gene: TRBD2
J gene: TRBJ2-7
clone size: -

CDR3 protein: CASSSTGGFINEQFF
CDR3 DNA: TGTGCCAGCAGCTCGACAGGGGGGTTTATCAATGAGCAGTTCTTC
V gene: TRBV7-6
D gene: TRBD1
J gene: TRBJ2-1
clone size: -

CDR3 protein: CSVGGTSNEQYF
CDR3 DNA: TGCAGCGTTGGAGGGACTAGCAACGAGCAGTACTTC
V gene: TRBV29-1
D gene: TRBD2
J gene: TRBJ2-7
clone size: -

CDR3 protein: CASSPPEETQYF
CDR3 DNA: TGTGCCAGCTCACCACCGGAGGAGACCCAGTACTTC
V gene: TRBV18
D gene: -
J gene: TRBJ2-5
clone size: many

CDR3 protein: CASSTGALAKNIQYF
CDR3 DNA: TGTGCCAGCTCAACAGGGGCACTAGCCAAAAACATTCAGTACTTC
V gene: TRBV18
D gene: TRBD1
J gene: TRBJ2-4
clone size: -

CDR3 protein: CASSYAASTDTQYF
CDR3 DNA: TGTGCCAGCAGTTACGCGGCTAGCACAGATACGCAGTATTTT
V gene: TRBV6-2/TRBV6-3
D gene: -
J gene: TRBJ2-3
clone size: -

CDR3 protein: CASSSLTASYEQYF
CDR3 DNA: TGTGCCAGCAGCAGCTTGACAGCTTCCTACGAGCAGTACTTC
V gene: TRBV9
D gene: -
J gene: TRBJ2-7
clone size: -